This T cell receptor (beta chain) was sequenced for a study of shared clonotypes between healthy human individuals. Study as a whole: Samples came from two female and three male donors aged 18 to 49.

The protocol was immunoSEQ multiplex PCR, while the TCRdb copy is restricted to in-frame clones and leaves out a portion. Seen here are about 510,000 clones, about 75% observed once, and the top ten hold around 13%. Findings and caveats of the study: Specimens sampled were limited to blood, with tissue repertoires likely differing.

V lost 2 bases and J lost 1, with 8 bases in between. Germline CDR1 reads MNHNY; CDR2 reads SVGAGI (reference sequence). The CDR3 contains 14 residues. As to this clone: Antigen: not known.

The sequence derives from a woman aged 40-49 years in good health. Some clones in this sample may be carry-over from other donors' samples. Specimen: PBMCs. V usage is TRBV6-6 and J usage is TRBJ2-5, with D tentatively TRBD2 (6 bases). The CDR3 DNA follows: TGTGCCAGCAGTTACGCGGGATCCCAAGAGACCCAGTACTTC. Its protein is CASSYAGSQETQYF.